Each of the 27 T cell receptor beta chains below was sequenced from the same sample in a study of blood T cell repertoires in COVID-19. The table came from immunoSEQ multiplex PCR; TCRdb's copy has only in-frame clones and leaves some out. There are a few hundred thousand clones in the sample; 75% to 85% occur only once, and around 6.9% lies in the top ten. Sequencing was done on a sample of peripheral blood. Source of these receptors: a human donor in a cohort sampled during active COVID-19.

The chain is built from TRBV9 and TRBJ1-3; 8 nucleotides align to TRBD1. The J segment lost 3 bases and the V segment lost 2 bases, leaving 13 bases of the junction unmatched. Germline CDR1 SGDLS, CDR2 YYNGEE. CDR3 length: 18 amino acids. Here the CDR3 DNA reads TGTGCCAGCAGCGTCAGGAGTGGACAGGGCCTAGGTGGAAACACCATATATTTT. Encoded protein: CASSVRSGQGLGGNTIYF.

This clone was seen a handful of times. The chain employs TRBV9 and TRBJ1-5; unclear D gene. Between the trimmed V and J ends, which lost 3 bases and 7 bases, there was a span of 14 bases. This CDR3 is 14 amino acids long. In germline, CDR1 is SGDLS, CDR2 YYNGEE. CDR3 region: CASSAWAPNQPQHF. Here the CDR3 DNA reads TGTGCCAGCAGCGCCTGGGCCCCTAACCAGCCCCAGCATTTT.

The chain uses TRBV15 and TRBJ1-4; 9 bases fit TRBD1. Per germline, CDR1 LNHNV and CDR2 YYDKDF (reference sequence). V shed 6 bases and J 5 bases; nucleotides not matched to a gene: 7. This CDR3 contains 15 residues. Here the CDR3 DNA reads TGTGCCACCAGGACTCCCGGGACAGGGAATGAAAAACTGTTTTTT. It yields the protein CATRTPGTGNEKLFF.

The chain uses TRBV20-1 and TRBJ1-2; TRBD1 aligns across 10 bases. The ends lost 3 bases at V and 6 bases at J; junction bases unmatched: 4. The CDR3 has 13 residues. Germline CDR1 and CDR2: DFQATT and SNEGSKA (reference sequence). CDR3 in DNA: TGCAGTGCTAGTCCCGGGACAGGGGATGGCTACACCTTC. Amino acids: CSASPGTGDGYTF.

The V and J genes are TRBV6-5 and TRBJ1-1; D call uncertain. The CDR3 length is 15 residues. V was shortened by 5 bases and J by 0 bases, with 13 bases between the two germline ends. The germline CDR1 and CDR2 sequences are MNHEY and SVGAGI. In DNA form, the CDR3 reads TGTGCCAGCAGTCAAATCGGGGTAATGAACACTGAAGCTTTCTTT. It yields the protein CASSQIGVMNTEAFF.

This chain links TRBV18 with TRBJ2-6; TRBD1 matches at 10 bases. The J segment lost 1 base and the V segment lost 4 bases, leaving 10 bases of the junction unmatched. Germline V gene lookup returns CDR1 KGHSH and CDR2 LQKENI. This CDR3 region has 19 residues. This chain's CDR3 is CASSLDWGQGTSGANVLTF. The DNA for the CDR3 is TGTGCCAGCTCACTTGATTGGGGACAGGGGACTTCTGGGGCCAACGTCCTGACTTTC.

In regard to this clone: A much larger clone sits a single nucleotide away, making a read error possible. The rearrangement uses TRBV13 and TRBJ2-7; a weak D match, TRBD1 (5 bases). The CDR3 sequence is 13 residues long. The germline gives CDR1 PRHDT, CDR2 FYEKMQ (reference sequence). V lost 3 bases, J lost 0 bases, and 6 bases lay in between. The DNA for the CDR3 is TGTGCCAGCAGCTTGGACAACTCCTACGAGCAGTACTTC. Protein sequence: CASSLDNSYEQYF.

The gene calls are TRBV12-5 and TRBJ2-7; D is unresolved. Trimming pared 6 bases from V and 3 bases from J, leaving 15 bases between. The CDR3 consists of 14 residues. Germline loops: CDR1 LGHNT, CDR2 FRNRAP. CDR3 nucleotide sequence: TGTGCTAGTGGCTTTGGTGGTACAAGCTACGAGCAGTACTTC. Translation: CASGFGGTSYEQYF.

The chain couples TRBV7-9 to TRBJ2-7; TRBD2 is a possible D gene (5 bases). The CDR3 contains 14 residues. CDR1 and CDR2 from the germline V gene are SEHNR and FQNEAQ (reference sequence). Trimming took off 4 bases at V and 6 bases at J, with 16 bases between the two ends. CDR3 residues: CASSSLRGWPEQYF. CDR3 coding DNA: TGTGCCAGCAGCTCATTACGGGGTTGGCCCGAGCAGTACTTC.

V and J are TRBV24-1 and TRBJ2-5, with D possibly being TRBD1 (5 bases). Trimming took 4 bases from V and 5 from J, leaving 7 bases between them. CDR3 length: 12 residues. Germline-derived CDR1 and CDR2 are KGHDR and SFDVKD. CDR3 coding DNA: TGTGCCACCAGTGACAGGGCGGAGACCCAGTACTTC. Amino acid sequence: CATSDRAETQYF.

This chain uses TRBV27 with TRBJ2-7; D uncertain. Germline CDR1 and CDR2: MNHEY and SMNVEV (reference sequence). There are 10 residues in the CDR3. The V and J ends lost 5 bases and 9 bases respectively, with 8 bases between them. The DNA of the CDR3 is TGTGCCAGCAGTCCTTACTGGCAGTACTTC. This codes for CASSPYWQYF.

This clone turned up a few times. In the same sample, other DNA sequences code for this CDR3. The rearrangement joins TRBV6-5 to TRBJ1-2, with 7 nucleotides matching TRBD1. The germline CDR1 and CDR2 sequences are MNHEY and SVGAGI. The CDR3 is 16 residues long. V shed 3 bases, J shed 0 bases, and the junction held 7 bases outside the gene matches. This CDR3 reads CASSYSGTAANYGYTF. CDR3 nucleotides: TGTGCCAGCAGTTATTCCGGGACAGCCGCTAACTATGGCTACACCTTC.

The chain joins TRBV6-1 to TRBJ2-7, with TRBD2 identical over 8 bases. The CDR3 runs to 13 residues. Trimming at V came to 2 bases and at J to 12 bases, leaving 9 bases not matched to a gene. The germline V gene encodes CDR1 MNHNS and CDR2 SASEGT. In DNA form, the CDR3 reads TGTGCCAGCAGTGAATCCTTGCGGGGGGCTGTGTACTTC. Residues: CASSESLRGAVYF.

The chain links TRBV7-2 to TRBJ2-7, with TRBD2 matching over 7 bases. J gave up 3 bases and V 2 bases, and 13 bases lay outside the gene matches. From germline, CDR1 is SGHTA and CDR2 FQGNSA. This CDR3 spans 17 amino acids. CDR3 amino acids: CASSLTPLGGGDYEQYF. CDR3 bases: TGTGCCAGCAGCTTAACTCCCCTGGGCGGGGGTGACTACGAGCAGTACTTC.

V gene TRBV2 combines with J gene TRBJ1-2; TRBD1 matches at 8 bases. The germline CDR1 and CDR2 sequences are SNHLY and FYNNEI. The trim removed 5 bases at V and 4 bases at J, leaving 9 bases unmatched. CDR3 length: 15 amino acids. For the CDR3, the DNA is TGTGCCAGCAGTAACTCGGGACAGGCCTTCTATGGCTACACCTTC. It yields the protein CASSNSGQAFYGYTF.

This chain connects TRBV10-2 to TRBJ2-7; no clear D. The CDR3 loop spans 13 amino acids. V was shortened by 8 bases and J by 0 bases, with 11 bases between the two germline ends. CDR1 and CDR2 (germline): WSHSY, SAAADI. The CDR3 loop reads CASLSGISYEQYF. CDR3 in DNA: TGCGCCAGCCTTTCGGGTATCTCCTACGAGCAGTACTTC.

The chain uses TRBV25-1 and TRBJ1-1; perhaps TRBD1 as D (5 bases). Deletions cut 10 bases from V and 2 bases from J, with 14 bases between. Germline V gene sequence: CDR1 MGHDK, CDR2 SYGVNS. CDR3 size: 13 residues. CDR3 DNA sequence: TGTGCCACCAGGACGGACATAAACACTGAAGCTTTCTTT. Its protein product is CATRTDINTEAFF. Combining the CDR3 with reference TRBV25-1 and TRBJ1-1 gives the whole variable domain EADIYQTPRYLVIGTGKKITLECSQTMGHDKMYWYQQDPGMELHLIHYSYGVNSTEKGDLSSESTVSRIRTEHFPLTLESARPSHTSQYLCATRTDINTEAFFGQGTRLTVV.

This clone was seen more than once but under ten times. This chain uses TRBV7-9 with TRBJ1-1; D not certain. The CDR3 has 14 amino acids. V was shortened by 2 bases and J by 5 bases, with 12 bases between the two germline ends. Germline loops: CDR1 SEHNR, CDR2 FQNEAQ (reference sequence). The CDR3 loop reads CASSLNGVETEAFF. The CDR3 DNA sequence: TGTGCCAGCAGCTTAAACGGGGTGGAGACTGAAGCTTTCTTT.

V gene TRBV7-9 combines with J gene TRBJ1-1; D gene ambiguous. This CDR3 comprises 14 residues. Trimming stripped 5 bases from V and 1 base from J, with 11 bases between. Germline lookup yields CDR1 SEHNR and CDR2 FQNEAQ (reference sequence). The CDR3 sequence is CASSERRENTEAFF. CDR3 nucleotides: TGTGCCAGCAGCGAACGCCGGGAGAACACTGAAGCTTTCTTT.

This sequence joins TRBV6-1 and TRBJ2-7, with TRBD1 matching over 7 bases. Per germline, CDR1 MNHNS and CDR2 SASEGT. The CDR3 length is 17 residues. Trimming removed 2 bases from V and 7 bases from J; junction bases left unmatched: 17. CDR3 protein: CASSEYEGTGASGEQYF. The CDR3 DNA reads as TGTGCCAGCAGTGAATACGAGGGCACAGGGGCCAGTGGGGAGCAGTACTTC.

As regards this clone: The same CDR3 is also encoded by other DNA sequences in this sample. The chain combines TRBV3-1 (or the pseudogene TRBV3-2) with TRBJ2-7; 10 nucleotides align to TRBD2. Germline values: CDR1 LGHDT, CDR2 YNNKEL (reference sequence). The CDR3 is 14 residues long. Trimming took 3 bases from V and 2 from J; bases not matched to a gene: 1. The CDR3 loop is CASSQSGGAYEQYF. In DNA form, the CDR3 reads TGTGCCAGCAGCCAGAGCGGGGGGGCCTACGAGCAGTACTTC.

V gene TRBV5-1 combines with J gene TRBJ2-2; D possibly corresponds to TRBD1 (6 bases). The CDR3 totals 17 residues. V lost 0 bases and J lost 1, with 13 bases in between. Germline assignment: CDR1 SGHRS and CDR2 YFSETQ. The CDR3 loop is CASSLAGTLRNTGELFF. The CDR3 coding sequence is TGCGCCAGCAGCTTGGCCGGGACACTCAGGAACACCGGGGAGCTGTTTTTT. Drawing the rest from reference TRBV5-1 and TRBJ2-2, the complete variable domain is KAGVTQTPRYLIKTRGQQVTLSCSPISGHRSVSWYQQTPGQGLQFLFEYFSETQRNKGNFPGRFSGRQFSNSRSEMNVSTLELGDSALYLCASSLAGTLRNTGELFFGEGSRLTVL.

V is TRBV3-1 (or the pseudogene TRBV3-2) and J is TRBJ1-1; D may be TRBD1 (6 bases). The germline gives CDR1 LGHDT, CDR2 YNNKEL (reference sequence). This CDR3 comprises 14 residues. The V gene lost 7 bases and the J gene lost 5 bases, with 17 bases spanning the gap. The CDR3 coding sequence is TGTGCCAGCACCGGGACACAGGGAACAACTGAAGCTTTCTTT. Amino acids: CASTGTQGTTEAFF.

The rearrangement joins TRBV6-1 to TRBJ1-2; D perhaps matches TRBD1 (6 bases). Germline V gene data show CDR1 as MNHNS and CDR2 as SASEGT. V was trimmed by 0 bases and J by 9 bases, leaving 17 bases between them. This CDR3 region has 15 residues. The CDR3 spells CASSEAVQGSGSYTF. Written as DNA, the CDR3 is TGTGCCAGCAGTGAAGCGGTCCAGGGGTCTGGAAGCTACACCTTC.

The rearrangement joins TRBV27 to TRBJ2-2; 7 nucleotides agree with TRBD1. The V segment lost 6 bases and the J segment 1 base; nucleotides outside the gene matches: 8. CDR1 and CDR2 (germline): MNHEY, SMNVEV (reference sequence). The CDR3 runs to 16 residues. The DNA of the CDR3 is TGTGCCAGCAGCCCCATAGACAGGGTGAACACCGGGGAGCTGTTTTTT. Its translation is CASSPIDRVNTGELFF.

The chain couples TRBV20-1 to TRBJ1-1; 8 nucleotides match TRBD1. This CDR3 has 14 residues. V gave up 3 bases and J gave up 8 bases; unmatched junction bases: 11. Germline V gene data show CDR1 as DFQATT and CDR2 as SNEGSKA (reference sequence). CDR3 residues: CSASPDRATPEAFF. CDR3 sequence (DNA): TGCAGTGCTAGTCCGGACAGGGCAACCCCCGAAGCTTTCTTT.

The chain recombines TRBV6-5 with TRBJ2-3; a weak D match, TRBD1 (5 bases). The V gene's germline CDR1 is MNHEY and CDR2 SVGAGI. CDR3 length: 12 amino acids. Trimming removed 8 bases at V and 2 bases at J, with 8 bases between. This CDR3 is CASQGATDTQYF. The CDR3 coding sequence is TGTGCCAGCCAGGGCGCCACAGATACGCAGTATTTT.